The 22 T cell receptor beta chains reported below all come from one sample, sequenced in a study of CD8 T cells in ankylosing spondylitis. TCRdb called the 5' RACE reads again in MiXCR, with one record for every CDR3 protein. The data show approximately 92,000 distinct CDR3 sequences, with 8.8% seen just once and 4% to 5.5% held by the top ten. The material sequenced was blood, either unsorted or a sorted T cell fraction (not recorded which). The receptor source for this set is a male donor with ankylosing spondylitis or in good health (not recorded which).

The sample holds many counts of this clonotype. The chain has TRBV10-2 and TRBJ2-2; TRBD1 agrees at 7 bases. CDR3 length equals 14 residues. The germline V gene has CDR1 WSHSY and CDR2 SAAADI. Losses at the gene ends were 9 bases for V and 7 bases for J; bases not matched to a gene: 11. CDR3 amino acids: CASAIDRAGGELFF. The CDR3 DNA reads as TGCGCCAGTGCGATAGACAGGGCCGGCGGGGAGCTGTTTTTT.

Many counts were recorded for this clonotype. The gene calls are TRBV11-2 and TRBJ2-1; D ambiguous. The CDR3 totals 14 residues. Germline CDR1 reads SGHAT; CDR2 reads FQNNGV. The V end lost 2 bases, the J end lost 0 bases, and 5 bases lay between the germline ends. In DNA, the CDR3 is TGTGCCAGCAGCTTACGCGGCTCCTACAATGAGCAGTTCTTC. This encodes CASSLRGSYNEQFF.

This clonotype came up many times. The chain is built from TRBV3-1 and TRBJ2-7; possibly TRBD1 for D (5 bases). CDR1 is LGHDT and CDR2 is YNNKEL in the germline V gene (reference sequence). V dropped 5 bases and J dropped 0 bases, with 17 bases sitting between them. The CDR3 consists of 16 residues. The CDR3 DNA reads as TGTGCCAGCAGCGCCGACCTGACAGAGAGCTCCTACGAGCAGTACTTC. It yields the protein CASSADLTESSYEQYF.

This clonotype was detected a few times. The chain couples TRBV6-2 or TRBV6-3 to TRBJ1-5, with D possibly TRBD1 on 5 matching bases. This CDR3 region has 12 residues. Germline CDR1 is MNHEY and CDR2 is SVGEGT. With 5 bases removed from V and 7 bases from J, the gap between germline ends came to 9 bases. CDR3 DNA: TGTGCCAGCAGTGGAGCAGGGCAGCCCCAGCATTTT. This gives the protein CASSGAGQPQHF.

This clonotype was observed many times. The chain has TRBV7-8 and TRBJ1-5; D ambiguous. Germline V gene sequence: CDR1 SGHVS, CDR2 FQNEAQ. CDR3 length: 13 residues. Between the trimmed V and J ends, which lost 5 bases and 8 bases, there was a span of 13 bases. The chain's CDR3 is CASSQAVGKPQHF. The CDR3 bases are TGTGCCAGCAGCCAAGCGGTAGGGAAGCCCCAGCATTTT.

This clonotype was seen ten or more times. The chain carries TRBV6-1 and TRBJ1-6; tentative D call: TRBD1 (5 bases). CDR3 size: 16 residues. Germline assignment: CDR1 MNHNS and CDR2 SASEGT. Trimming removed 7 bases at V and 6 bases at J, with 19 bases between. The CDR3 spells CASTLRDSAINSPLHF. CDR3 in DNA: TGTGCCAGCACCCTAAGGGACTCAGCAATTAATTCACCCCTCCACTTT.

This clonotype showed up just a few times. V is TRBV19 and J is TRBJ1-5, with D perhaps matching TRBD1 (5 bases). The CDR3 spans 12 residues. V was pared by 10 bases and J by 1 base, with 8 bases between. Per the germline V gene, CDR1 is LNHDA and CDR2 is SQIVND (reference sequence). This CDR3 is CAIGQSNQPQHF. CDR3 in DNA: TGTGCCATCGGACAAAGCAATCAGCCCCAGCATTTT.

This clonotype was seen at least ten times. The chain has TRBV24-1 and TRBJ2-3, with 7 nucleotides matching TRBD1. Trimming removed 4 bases from V and 2 bases from J; junction bases left unmatched: 5. The CDR3 sequence is 15 residues long. Germline V gene data show CDR1 as KGHDR and CDR2 as SFDVKD. DNA of the CDR3: TGTGCCACCAGTGACCTCACAGGGGACACAGATACGCAGTATTTT. Its protein product is CATSDLTGDTDTQYF.

This clonotype has a count of ten or more. V gene TRBV7-8 combines with J gene TRBJ2-7; unclear D gene. This CDR3 is 14 amino acids long. The germline V gene has CDR1 SGHVS and CDR2 FQNEAQ. The ends were cut back, 1 base at V and 0 bases at J, with 7 bases in the middle. The CDR3 here is CASSLVGSSYEQYF. Written as DNA, the CDR3 is TGTGCCAGCAGCTTAGTTGGATCCTCCTACGAGCAGTACTTC.

Remarks on this clonotype: This may arise from a read error, as a much more abundant clone is one base away. The V call is TRBV10-3, the J call TRBJ2-3; D may be TRBD2 (6 bases). V lost 10 bases and J lost 0, with 14 bases in between. The CDR3 length is 14 residues. Germline loops: CDR1 ENHRY, CDR2 SYGVKD. The CDR3 spells CATRSSASTDTQYF. The CDR3 nucleotides are TGTGCCACCAGATCTAGCGCTAGCACAGATACGCAGTATTTT.

At least ten counts were recorded for this clonotype. At one end the junction does not follow the germline gene, possibly because of a read error. This chain links TRBV7-7 with TRBJ2-1, with D perhaps given as TRBD1 or TRBD2 (6 bases each). Germline V CDR1 and CDR2: SSHAT, FNYEAQ (reference sequence). This CDR3 region has 14 residues. The CDR3 reads CASSLGGSEGEQFF. The CDR3 DNA follows: TGTGCTAGCAGCTTAGGGGGGAGCGAGGGTGAGCAGTTCTTC.

This clonotype appeared many times. The chain couples TRBV3-1 to TRBJ2-2; D not certain. The CDR3 totals 13 residues. Germline V gene sequence: CDR1 LGHDT, CDR2 YNNKEL (reference sequence). V was shortened by 1 base and J by 3 bases, with 3 bases between the two germline ends. The CDR3 region is CASSQGDTGELFF. The CDR3 coding sequence is TGTGCCAGCAGCCAAGGGGACACCGGGGAGCTGTTTTTT.

This clonotype was seen at least ten times. This chain connects TRBV4-1 to TRBJ2-2; D gene ambiguous. CDR1 is MGHRA and CDR2 is YSYEKL in the germline V gene. V dropped 4 bases and J dropped 4 bases, with 4 bases sitting between them. This CDR3 region has 12 residues. The CDR3 region has the DNA TGCGCCAGCAGCCCTTTCACCGGGGAGCTGTTTTTT. Translating gives CASSPFTGELFF.

This clonotype was counted ten times or more. The V call is TRBV5-1, the J call TRBJ2-3; no clear D gene. Germline V gene data show CDR1 as SGHRS and CDR2 as YFSETQ. V lost 4 bases to trimming and J lost 0 bases, with 12 bases between them. The CDR3 sequence is 15 residues long. Here the CDR3 reads CASSHLFESTDTQYF. CDR3 DNA: TGCGCCAGCAGCCACCTCTTTGAGAGCACAGATACGCAGTATTTT.

This clonotype was picked up many times. The rearrangement joins TRBV5-1 to TRBJ2-3, with 10 bases identical to TRBD1. The CDR3 spans 14 residues. Germline lookup yields CDR1 SGHRS and CDR2 YFSETQ. J gave up 6 bases and V 1 base, and 2 bases lay outside the gene matches. The CDR3 sequence is CASSLSGQGDTQYF. The CDR3 DNA is TGCGCCAGCAGCTTGTCGGGACAGGGGGATACGCAGTATTTT.

This clonotype was observed at least ten times. The rearrangement links TRBV12-3 or TRBV12-4 to TRBJ2-1; possibly TRBD2 for D (6 bases). This CDR3 is built from 17 residues. V was clipped by 6 bases and J by 0 bases, with 18 bases between them. CDR3 bases: TGTGCCAGCAGGGGCAACCTAGGAGGGCGCTCCTACAATGAGCAGTTCTTC. It yields the protein CASRGNLGGRSYNEQFF.

This clonotype was counted a few times. V usage is TRBV28 and J usage is TRBJ1-5; tentative D call: TRBD1 (6 bases). CDR1 MDHEN and CDR2 SYDVKM come from the germline V gene. The CDR3 has 15 residues. V lost 1 base and J lost 3, with 10 bases in between. Written as DNA, the CDR3 is TGTGCCAGCAGTTTATTCCCAGGGGACAATCAGCCCCAGCATTTT. Its protein is CASSLFPGDNQPQHF.

In its sample, this clonotype was seen many times. J is TRBJ2-1 and V is TRBV5-1; D remains ambiguous. From germline, CDR1 is SGHRS and CDR2 YFSETQ. This CDR3 comprises 17 residues. With 0 bases removed from V and 0 bases from J, the gap between germline ends came to 13 bases. In DNA form, the CDR3 reads TGCGCCAGCAGCTTGGCCTTGGGGTCAAGCTCCTACAATGAGCAGTTCTTC. This encodes CASSLALGSSSYNEQFF.

On this clonotype: A much larger clonotype is one base distant, so this may be a read error. This chain links TRBV23-1 with TRBJ2-3; D is unclear. TRBV23-1 is marked as an open reading frame, function uncertain. This CDR3 contains 12 residues. With 8 bases removed from V and 4 bases from J, the gap between germline ends came to 10 bases. CDR3 bases: TGCGCCAGCGCCTCGGGTCCAGATACGCAGTATTTT. Translation: CASASGPDTQYF.

V usage is TRBV12-3 or TRBV12-4 and J usage is TRBJ2-1; D remains ambiguous. The CDR3 covers 11 residues. Trimming shortened V by 11 bases and J by 2 bases, and 7 bases separated the two germline ends. This CDR3 is CAGQTYNEQFF. CDR3 DNA sequence: TGTGCCGGTCAGACCTACAATGAGCAGTTCTTC.

About this clonotype: A much bigger clone sits one base away, suggesting this may be a read error. The chain recombines TRBV12-3 or TRBV12-4 with TRBJ1-5; D remains ambiguous. Between the trimmed V and J ends, which lost 5 bases and 2 bases, there was a span of 10 bases. The CDR3 is 14 residues long. The CDR3 DNA sequence: TGTGCCAGCAGTGGATTCGATGGCAATCAGCCCCAGCATTTT. Translating gives CASSGFDGNQPQHF.

As concerns this clonotype: Sequence at one end of the junction differs from germline and may be a read error. The rearrangement joins TRBV20-1 to TRBJ2-5; 10 positions agree with TRBD2. The CDR3 sequence is 15 residues long. Germline V gene data show CDR1 as DFQATT and CDR2 as SNEGSKA (reference sequence). CDR3 sequence reads: CCARDLAGAKETQYF. For the CDR3, the DNA is TGCTGTGCTAGAGACCTAGCGGGGGCCAAAGAGACCCAGTACTTC.